This TCR beta chain was sequenced in a study of T cells after yellow fever vaccination. Germline lookup yields CDR1 DFQATT and CDR2 SNEGSKA (reference sequence). The CDR3 is 14 residues long. V lost 3 bases to trimming and J lost 2 bases; unmatched junction nucleotides: 7. This clonotype has at least ten counts. Using its own MiXCR run on the 5' RACE reads, TCRdb lists one record per CDR3 protein. The sample shows hundreds of thousands of distinct CDR3 sequences, roughly an eighth of them seen only once. This specimen consisted of PBMCs, obtained on the day of the yellow fever booster vaccination. The origin of this receptor is a young man who received the YFV17D yellow fever vaccine. V usage is TRBV20-1 and J usage is TRBJ2-7, with 7 bases that match TRBD1. CDR3 nucleotides: TGCAGTGCTAGGACAGGGTCTCAAGCCTACGAGCAGTACTTC. Protein product: CSARTGSQAYEQYF.